These 19 T cell receptor beta chains share one sample of origin, sequenced in a study of T cells in Graves' hyperthyroidism and ophthalmopathy. Amplification yielded TCR beta CDR3 regions, with RNA transcripts as the source. The HTBI set primed first-round TCR CDR3 RT-PCR. One entry per CDR3 protein results from TCRdb running MiXCR on the multiplex PCR reads. The data show under 450,000 distinct CDR3 sequences, about a sixth seen once. The sample was blood. These receptor sequences come from a woman aged 18-30 years with Graves' hyperthyroidism.

Ten or more counts support this clonotype. J is TRBJ2-1 and V is TRBV3-1; a weak D match, TRBD2 (5 bases). Germline V gene data show CDR1 as LGHDT and CDR2 as YNNKEL (reference sequence). The CDR3 runs 16 residues. Trimming pared 0 bases from V and 2 bases from J, leaving 11 bases between. CDR3 amino acids: CASSQEGSGAYNEQFF. In DNA, the CDR3 is TGTGCCAGCAGCCAAGAGGGAAGCGGAGCCTACAATGAGCAGTTCTTC.

The gene calls are TRBV19 and TRBJ2-1; D perhaps matches TRBD2 (5 bases). Germline CDR1 reads LNHDA; CDR2 reads SQIVND (reference sequence). The CDR3 has 15 amino acids. Trimming pared 6 bases from V and 10 bases from J, leaving 22 bases between. The CDR3 DNA sequence: TGTGCCAGTAGAGCTAAGGACCCAAGAGGGTGGGAGCAGTTCTTC. Protein: CASRAKDPRGWEQFF.

The CDR3 sequence is CASSPGLAGGSETDTQYF. DNA of the CDR3: TGTGCCAGCAGCCCGGGACTAGCGGGGGGATCTGAAACAGATACGCAGTATTTT. The V and J genes are TRBV7-9 and TRBJ2-3; 15 nucleotides agree with TRBD2. Trimming cost V 5 bases and J 3 bases; bases outside gene matches: 9. Germline CDR1 is SEHNR and CDR2 is FQNEAQ (reference sequence). The CDR3 is 18 amino acids.

About this clonotype: A much larger clone sits a single nucleotide away, making a read error possible. The chain carries TRBV5-1 and TRBJ1-5; the match to TRBD1 covers 7 bases. CDR3 size: 16 residues. The V and J ends lost 3 bases and 1 base, in that order; junction bases with no gene match: 7. Germline V lookup: CDR1 SGHRS, CDR2 YFSETQ. CDR3 residues: CASSCQGVESNQPQHF. The CDR3 nucleotides read TGCGCCAGCAGCTGTCAGGGGGTGGAAAGCAATCAGCCCCAGCATTTT.

This clonotype was counted many times. The genes are TRBV5-1 and TRBJ1-6, with D perhaps matching TRBD1 (6 bases). The V gene lost 4 bases and the J gene lost 4 bases, with 21 bases spanning the gap. CDR3 length: 18 residues. CDR1 and CDR2 (germline): SGHRS, YFSETQ. For the CDR3, the DNA is TGCGCCAGCAGCCTCTCCGGGACTCGGGGGGCGTATAATTCACCCCTCCACTTT. It encodes CASSLSGTRGAYNSPLHF.

This clonotype has at least ten counts. The rearrangement uses TRBV7-9 and TRBJ2-3, with D possibly being TRBD2 (5 bases). The CDR3 is 13 amino acids. Germline V gene lookup returns CDR1 SEHNR and CDR2 FQNEAQ (reference sequence). V was shortened by 6 bases and J by 2 bases, with 9 bases between the two germline ends. The CDR3: CASSWTVTDTQYF. CDR3 nucleotides: TGTGCCAGCAGTTGGACTGTCACAGATACGCAGTATTTT.

This clonotype appeared many times. The J gene is TRBJ2-1, the V gene TRBV7-2, with a weak D call TRBD2 (5 bases). Germline V gene lookup returns CDR1 SGHTA and CDR2 FQGNSA. V was pared by 8 bases and J by 0 bases, with 14 bases between. The CDR3 loop spans 15 amino acids. In nucleotides, the CDR3 is TGTGCCAGCTCCGTAAGGAGGAGCTCCTACAATGAGCAGTTCTTC. This codes for CASSVRRSSYNEQFF.

A word on this clonotype: A much larger clonotype is one base distant, so this may be a read error. The chain recombines TRBV2 with TRBJ2-1; D remains ambiguous. The CDR3 is 14 amino acids. V dropped 3 bases and J dropped 7 bases, with 13 bases sitting between them. Germline V lookup: CDR1 SNHLY, CDR2 FYNNEI. The CDR3 nucleotides read TGTGCCAGCAGTGAGTACTACATGAGGAATGAGCAGTTCTTC. Encoded protein: CASSEYYMRNEQFF.

This clonotype showed up many times. CDR3 residues: CSARDYLSGSFGEQYF. CDR3 nucleotides: TGCAGTGCTAGAGACTACCTTAGCGGATCTTTCGGCGAGCAGTACTTC. This chain joins TRBV20-1 and TRBJ2-7; tentative D call: TRBD2 (6 bases). The CDR3 has 16 amino acids. The V end was cut by 0 bases, the J end by 6 bases, with 21 bases between. From germline, CDR1 is DFQATT and CDR2 SNEGSKA (reference sequence).

A few counts support this clonotype. A much larger clonotype is one base distant, so this may be a read error. The chain recombines TRBV12-3 or TRBV12-4 with TRBJ1-5; D may be TRBD1 (5 bases). The CDR3 contains 15 residues. CDR3 coding DNA: TGTACCAGCACTCGGGACGGAGATAGCAATCAGCCCCAGCATTTT. The encoded protein is CTSTRDGDSNQPQHF.

This clonotype was seen repeatedly, ten times or more. V usage is TRBV6-1 and J usage is TRBJ1-1; 9 bases are shared with TRBD1. This CDR3 has 18 residues. V lost 8 bases to trimming and J lost 1 base; unmatched junction nucleotides: 17. Germline-derived CDR1 and CDR2 are MNHNS and SASEGT. CDR3 residues: CASRPTRDRVGRNTEAFF. In DNA, the CDR3 is TGTGCCAGCCGACCCACCCGGGACAGGGTGGGAAGGAACACTGAAGCTTTCTTT.

This clonotype was seen at least ten times. The chain uses TRBV9 and TRBJ1-1; no clear D gene. V was shortened by 0 bases and J by 6 bases, with 12 bases between the two germline ends. The CDR3 extends over 14 amino acids. Germline CDR1 is SGDLS and CDR2 is YYNGEE. The CDR3 protein is CASSVELAGSEAFF. The CDR3 DNA sequence: TGTGCCAGCAGCGTAGAGCTGGCCGGCTCTGAAGCTTTCTTT.

This clonotype was found a few times. This rearrangement joins TRBV5-5 to TRBJ2-1; 8 bases are shared with TRBD2. The CDR3 is made up of 14 amino acids. With 0 bases clipped from V and 9 bases from J, the junction kept 5 bases outside the gene matches. Per the germline V gene, CDR1 is SGHKS and CDR2 is YYEKEE (reference sequence). The CDR3 reads CASSLGAGGTEQFF. In DNA form, the CDR3 reads TGTGCCAGCAGCTTGGGGGCGGGGGGTACTGAGCAGTTCTTC. Based on the CDR3 plus reference TRBV5-5 and TRBJ2-1, the full variable domain is DAGVTQSPTHLIKTRGQQVTLRCSPISGHKSVSWYQQVLGQGPQFIFQYYEKEERGRGNFPDRFSARQFPNYSSELNVNALLLGDSALYLCASSLGAGGTEQFFGPGTRLTVL.

This clonotype was counted many times. This sequence joins TRBV5-1 and TRBJ2-7; D might be TRBD1 (6 bases). The CDR3 sequence is 15 residues long. Germline V gene sequence: CDR1 SGHRS, CDR2 YFSETQ. V was trimmed by 4 bases and J by 3 bases, leaving 17 bases between them. The CDR3 coding sequence is TGCGCCAGCAGCCCATTTAGGCAGGGGCACTACGAGCAGTACTTC. Its protein product is CASSPFRQGHYEQYF.

On this clonotype: A read error is possible here, since a much larger clone lies one base away. This rearrangement joins TRBV12-3 or TRBV12-4 to TRBJ2-3; D perhaps matches TRBD1 (5 bases). The last part of the DNA fits TRBJ1-5 better; the J call may be wrong. The length of the CDR3 is 16 residues. CDR3 sequence: CASSPWGLAGSDTQHF. CDR3 coding DNA: TGTGCCAGCAGTCCCTGGGGACTAGCGGGGAGCGATACGCAGCATTTT.

The V and J genes are TRBV10-3 and TRBJ2-7; 7 bases match TRBD1. With V trimmed by 0 bases and J by 3 bases, 8 bases remained unmatched. This CDR3 is 16 amino acids long. Germline V gene sequence: CDR1 ENHRY, CDR2 SYGVKD. In nucleotides, the CDR3 is TGTGCCATCAGTGAGTCGACGCGACAGGGCAGCTACGAGCAGTACTTC. Protein: CAISESTRQGSYEQYF.

The table lists this clonotype with a count of one. Here the CDR3 DNA reads TGTGCCAGCGAACCAGGGACTAGCGTCCAAGAGACCCAGTACTTC. Residues: CASEPGTSVQETQYF. The chain links TRBV28 to TRBJ2-5, with 10 nucleotides matching TRBD2. CDR1 and CDR2 (germline): MDHEN, SYDVKM. V gave up 8 bases and J gave up 1 base; unmatched junction bases: 7. The CDR3 length is 15 residues.

There are many counts of this clonotype. The J gene is TRBJ1-2, the V gene TRBV6-1; 8 positions agree with TRBD1. Trimming cost V 7 bases and J 8 bases; bases outside gene matches: 21. The CDR3 is 17 residues long. Per germline, CDR1 MNHNS and CDR2 SASEGT. The CDR3 reads CASKSRQGIPPTWGYTF. CDR3 in DNA: TGTGCCAGCAAGTCGAGACAGGGGATTCCGCCGACCTGGGGCTACACCTTC.

This clonotype occurred many times. The genes are TRBV7-6 and TRBJ2-3; D not certain. CDR1 and CDR2 from the germline V gene are SGHVS and FNYEAQ. The CDR3 is made up of 16 amino acids. Trimming stripped 0 bases from V and 2 bases from J, with 12 bases between. This chain's CDR3 is CASSLATVSDTDTQYF. The CDR3, as DNA: TGTGCCAGCAGCTTAGCCACAGTCTCTGACACAGATACGCAGTATTTT.